The entry that follows covers one T cell receptor (beta chain) sequence. As to treatment: randomized to nivolumab then ipilimumab (arm A) or the reverse (arm B). Patients had received no earlier DNA-damaging chemotherapy. Live CD3+CD8+ CD19− CD56− cells were sorted from PBMCs. These data come from a study of sequential checkpoint blockade in melanoma. Only in-frame clones appear in the TCRdb table, and some are missing; sequencing was by immunoSEQ multiplex PCR. The table includes 30,000 to 40,000 clones, roughly four fifths detected once. The CDR3 is made up of 15 amino acids. V gave up 1 base and J gave up 0 bases, with 9 bases separating them. Germline V gives CDR1 LGHNA, CDR2 YNFKEQ.

The V and J genes are TRBV4-2 and TRBJ1-1; D possibly corresponds to TRBD1 (6 bases). The material was CD8+ T cells sorted from blood (inferred from file names), obtained from a patient given nivolumab and ipilimumab in sequence. This TCR was sampled from a human donor with melanoma. This chain's CDR3 is CASSQVDSLNTEAFF. The CDR3, as DNA: TGTGCCAGCAGCCAAGTGGACAGCCTGAACACTGAAGCTTTCTTT.